A single sample is the source of the 21 T cell receptor beta chains below, sequenced in a study of a mutant IDH1 vaccine in newly diagnosed glioma. Libraries were prepared by immunoSEQ multiplex PCR; TCRdb keeps only in-frame clonotypes and omits some of them. The table lists 50,000 or so clones, 86% of them singletons. The sample's time point: baseline, week 1 (first vaccination visit). Treatment meaning: pre-vaccination baseline after standard-of-care therapy. Sequenced here: PBMCs, sampled from a glioma patient treated with radiotherapy, temozolomide or both. These receptors originate from a middle-aged man with glioma.

This chain joins TRBV5-4 and TRBJ2-7; D gene ambiguous. Germline V gene data show CDR1 as SGHNT and CDR2 as YYREEE (reference sequence). V gave up 1 base and J gave up 6 bases, with 20 bases separating them. The CDR3 totals 16 residues. CDR3 loop: CASSLFMKPEWGEQYF. The CDR3 DNA sequence: TGTGCCAGCAGCTTGTTCATGAAGCCCGAATGGGGCGAGCAGTACTTC. The variable domain in full, with the rest retrieved from reference TRBV5-4 and TRBJ2-7, is ETGVTQSPTHLIKTRGQQVTLRCSSQSGHNTVSWYQQALGQGPQFIFQYYREEENGRGNFPPRFSGLQFPNYSSELNVNALELDDSALYLCASSLFMKPEWGEQYFGPGTRLTVT.

This clone showed up just once. The CDR3 DNA sequence: TGTGCCAGCAGTGGAGGACGCCGGGGCGAGCAGTACTTC. The encoded protein is CASSGGRRGEQYF. V and J are TRBV6-1 and TRBJ2-7; D might be TRBD2 (5 bases). Looked up from germline, CDR1 is MNHNS and CDR2 is SASEGT. The CDR3 is made up of 13 amino acids. V was cut by 4 bases and J by 6 bases, with 13 bases left in between.

The gene calls are TRBV19 and TRBJ1-4, with D maybe TRBD1 (6 bases). Germline values: CDR1 LNHDA, CDR2 SQIVND (reference sequence). V lost 5 bases and J lost 2, with 21 bases in between. The CDR3 covers 18 residues. CDR3 nucleotides: TGTGCCAGTAGTTTACCTCTACAGGGTACATCGACTAATGAAAAACTGTTTTTT. It is translated as CASSLPLQGTSTNEKLFF. Based on the CDR3 plus reference TRBV19 and TRBJ1-4, the full variable domain is DGGITQSPKYLFRKEGQNVTLSCEQNLNHDAMYWYRQDPGQGLRLIYYSQIVNDFQKGDIAEGYSVSREKKESFPLTVTSAQKNPTAFYLCASSLPLQGTSTNEKLFFGSGTQLSVL.

V gene TRBV12-5 combines with J gene TRBJ2-1; D possibly uses TRBD1 or TRBD2 (5 bases each). CDR3 length equals 15 residues. Per the germline V gene, CDR1 is LGHNT and CDR2 is FRNRAP. The V and J ends lost 7 bases and 6 bases respectively, with 19 bases between them. The CDR3 protein is CASAPGTTERNEQFF. CDR3 in DNA: TGTGCTAGTGCTCCGGGGACGACGGAGCGCAATGAGCAGTTCTTC.

The rearrangement uses TRBV5-5 and TRBJ1-4; D remains unclear. V dropped 6 bases and J dropped 5 bases, with 5 bases sitting between them. Germline-derived CDR1 and CDR2 are SGHKS and YYEKEE (reference sequence). The CDR3 contains 11 residues. CDR3 loop: CASTLNEKLFF. The CDR3 DNA sequence: TGTGCCAGCACCCTAAATGAAAAACTGTTTTTT.

Here the CDR3 reads CASSPTSPGFNEQFF. Written as DNA, the CDR3 is TGTGCCAGCAGCCCCACGTCCCCCGGGTTCAATGAGCAGTTCTTC. The chain uses TRBV9 and TRBJ2-1, with no clear D. This CDR3 comprises 15 residues. V lost 4 bases and J 6 bases, leaving 17 bases between the germline ends. Germline loops: CDR1 SGDLS, CDR2 YYNGEE.

The V and J genes are TRBV4-3 and TRBJ2-5; D gene ambiguous. V lost 0 bases to trimming and J lost 5 bases, with 7 bases between them. The CDR3 has 13 residues. Per the germline V gene, CDR1 is LGHNA and CDR2 is YSLEER. CDR3 DNA: TGCGCCAGCAGCCAAGATTGGCTGGAGACCCAGTACTTC. Translating gives CASSQDWLETQYF.

The V call is TRBV11-2, the J call TRBJ1-3, with 8 nucleotides matching TRBD1. V trimming: 1 base; J trimming: 0 bases; junction bases outside the gene matches: 5. CDR1 and CDR2 (germline): SGHAT, FQNNGV. CDR3 length: 17 residues. The CDR3 loop is CASSLANRGSSGNTIYF. The CDR3 DNA reads as TGTGCCAGCAGCTTAGCGAACAGGGGGAGCTCTGGAAACACCATATATTTT.

The chain uses TRBV6-6 and TRBJ1-1; 8 bases match TRBD1. The CDR3 loop spans 15 amino acids. J gave up 7 bases and V 0 bases, and 7 bases lay outside the gene matches. CDR1 is MNHNY, CDR2 SVGAGI, per germline (reference sequence). Here the CDR3 DNA reads TGTGCCAGCAGTTACTCGGCCCCAGGGGGCAATGAAGCTTTCTTT. It yields the protein CASSYSAPGGNEAFF.

The rearrangement joins TRBV6-4 to TRBJ2-1; TRBD1 matches 10 bases. This CDR3 region has 16 residues. Trimming took 2 bases from V and 12 from J; bases not matched to a gene: 13. The V gene's germline CDR1 is MRHNA and CDR2 SNTAGT. This chain's CDR3 is CASSDPVSGQGLRQFF. CDR3 nucleotide sequence: TGTGCCAGCAGTGACCCTGTTTCGGGACAGGGGTTGAGGCAGTTCTTC.

The chain links TRBV9 to TRBJ1-2; D not resolved. The germline V gene has CDR1 SGDLS and CDR2 YYNGEE. V lost 1 base and J lost 3, with 13 bases in between. The CDR3 runs to 15 residues. CDR3 region: CASSVHRGEDYGYTF. The CDR3 DNA reads TGTGCCAGCAGCGTACATCGTGGGGAGGACTATGGCTACACCTTC.

V usage is TRBV5-1 and J usage is TRBJ2-3; D is perhaps TRBD1 or TRBD2 (5 bases each). Per the germline V gene, CDR1 is SGHRS and CDR2 is YFSETQ. Trimming took off 0 bases at V and 5 bases at J, with 10 bases between the two ends. The CDR3 totals 14 residues. CDR3 in DNA: TGCGCCAGCAGCTTGGAACAGGAGGTAGATACGCAGTATTTT. Translating it yields CASSLEQEVDTQYF.

The chain uses TRBV5-1 and TRBJ2-7; 10 bases map to TRBD2. V trimming: 0 bases; J trimming: 4 bases; junction bases outside the gene matches: 13. Germline lookup yields CDR1 SGHRS and CDR2 YFSETQ. This CDR3 comprises 18 residues. CDR3 protein: CASSLVASGSLTSYEQYF. CDR3 nucleotides: TGCGCCAGCAGCTTGGTGGCTAGCGGGAGCCTCACATCTTACGAGCAGTACTTC.

J is TRBJ2-1 and V is TRBV6-6; D could derive from TRBD1 or TRBD2 (5 bases each). V was clipped by 0 bases and J by 8 bases, with 14 bases between them. The CDR3 sequence is 15 residues long. CDR1 is MNHNY, CDR2 SVGAGI, per germline (reference sequence). The CDR3 DNA follows: TGTGCCAGCAGTTACTCGGGACCCTTTTCCCATGAGCAGTTCTTC. Protein: CASSYSGPFSHEQFF.

The chain combines TRBV19 with TRBJ2-7; perhaps TRBD2 as D (6 bases). V gave up 3 bases and J gave up 5 bases, with 11 bases separating them. In germline, CDR1 is LNHDA, CDR2 SQIVND (reference sequence). This CDR3 has 13 amino acids. Here the CDR3 DNA reads TGTGCCAGTAGTATGGAGGGTCGTGACGAGCAGTACTTC. Its protein product is CASSMEGRDEQYF.

This chain joins TRBV2 and TRBJ1-5; 12 bases fit TRBD1. V shed 6 bases and J 7 bases; nucleotides not matched to a gene: 10. The CDR3 runs 16 residues. Germline V gene sequence: CDR1 SNHLY, CDR2 FYNNEI. CDR3 nucleotides: TGTGCCAGCAGCCCACCGGGACAGGGGGCGAGACAGCCCCAGCATTTT. Translating it yields CASSPPGQGARQPQHF.

V usage is TRBV7-2 and J usage is TRBJ2-5, with D uncertain. V lost 4 bases and J 4 bases, leaving 7 bases between the germline ends. Germline lookup yields CDR1 SGHTA and CDR2 FQGNSA. The CDR3 is made up of 12 amino acids. As DNA, the CDR3 is TGTGCCAGCAGCTCCACGGGAGAGACCCAGTACTTC. It is translated as CASSSTGETQYF.

The CDR3 protein is CASSSWGRETEAFF. The CDR3, as DNA: TGTGCCAGCAGTAGCTGGGGGCGAGAAACTGAAGCTTTCTTT. The chain combines TRBV28 with TRBJ1-1; D is possibly TRBD1 (6 bases). Germline V CDR1 and CDR2: MDHEN, SYDVKM. Trimming shortened V by 5 bases and J by 5 bases, and 15 bases separated the two germline ends. The CDR3 totals 14 residues.

The rearrangement links TRBV14 to TRBJ2-1; D possibly uses TRBD1 or TRBD2 (6 bases each). The germline gives CDR1 SGHDN, CDR2 FVKESK. The CDR3 runs to 15 residues. Trimming took 5 bases from V and 10 from J, leaving 21 bases between them. CDR3 region: CASSKNRAKGGEQFF. CDR3 sequence (DNA): TGTGCCAGCAGCAAAAACAGGGCCAAGGGAGGCGAGCAGTTCTTC.

The rearrangement links TRBV20-1 to TRBJ2-7, with 7 bases aligning to TRBD2. Trimming removed 4 bases from V and 6 bases from J; junction bases left unmatched: 3. There are 11 residues in the CDR3. Germline V CDR1 and CDR2: DFQATT, SNEGSKA (reference sequence). The CDR3 region has the DNA TGCAGTGCTATTGGGAGGGTCGAGCAGTACTTC. Its protein is CSAIGRVEQYF.

The V gene is TRBV7-9, the J gene TRBJ1-4, with D perhaps matching TRBD1 (6 bases). This CDR3 contains 15 residues. Trimming removed 6 bases from V and 8 bases from J, with 19 bases in between. The V gene's germline CDR1 is SEHNR and CDR2 FQNEAQ (reference sequence). The CDR3 sequence is CASSQSGGLREKLFF. The CDR3 DNA reads as TGTGCCAGCAGTCAATCCGGGGGGCTGAGGGAAAAACTGTTTTTT.